The next 19 T cell receptor beta chains were all read from a single sample in a study of T cell responses to AZD1222 COVID-19 vaccine. Produced via immunoSEQ multiplex PCR; TCRdb's table is partial and in-frame only. The sample has around 99,000 clones, about 92% seen once. The source material was peripheral blood, sampled 28 days after the second AZD1222 dose. Receptors were obtained from an adult who received the AZD1222 COVID-19 vaccine.

The table lists this clone with a few counts. CDR3: CASSLGGRRGQPQHF. The CDR3 coding sequence is TGTGCCAGCAGCTTAGGGGGGCGCAGGGGTCAGCCCCAGCATTTT. The chain has TRBV7-9 and TRBJ1-5; perhaps TRBD1 as D (6 bases). CDR3 length equals 15 residues. The germline V and J ends were trimmed by 1 base and 6 bases, with 13 bases remaining between them. Germline CDR1 reads SEHNR; CDR2 reads FQNEAQ (reference sequence).

This clone has a single count. This sequence joins TRBV6-5 and TRBJ1-2; D gene unclear. This CDR3 contains 15 residues. CDR1 MNHEY and CDR2 SVGAGI come from the germline V gene. V was cut by 5 bases and J by 2 bases, with 15 bases left in between. The CDR3 DNA is TGTGCCAGCAGTCCACGTCCCGGGTCGAACTATGGCTACACCTTC. This sequence encodes CASSPRPGSNYGYTF.

The chain employs TRBV10-2 and TRBJ2-7; TRBD2 aligns across 11 bases. CDR1 is WSHSY, CDR2 SAAADI, per germline. The CDR3 runs 13 residues. J gave up 4 bases and V 9 bases, and 5 bases lay outside the gene matches. CDR3 protein: CASSGLAAYEQYF. The CDR3 nucleotides are TGCGCCAGTTCGGGACTAGCGGCTTACGAGCAGTACTTC.

This clone was recorded only once. V gene TRBV11-3 combines with J gene TRBJ2-7, with D tentatively TRBD1 (5 bases). Per germline, CDR1 SGHNT and CDR2 YENEEA. The CDR3 spans 13 residues. Trimming pared 5 bases from V and 6 bases from J, leaving 14 bases between. CDR3 bases: TGTGCCAGCAGCGTAAACCAGGGTTCCGAGCAGTACTTC. Its translation is CASSVNQGSEQYF.

The V gene is TRBV19, the J gene TRBJ1-1; 8 nucleotides agree with TRBD1. The CDR3 is made up of 14 amino acids. The V gene's germline CDR1 is LNHDA and CDR2 SQIVND (reference sequence). V shed 6 bases, J shed 0 bases, and the junction held 3 bases outside the gene matches. CDR3 in DNA: TGTGCCAGTAGGGCGACAGGGGTGAACACTGAAGCTTTCTTT. It codes for CASRATGVNTEAFF. Variable domain in full (rest from reference TRBV19 and TRBJ1-1): DGGITQSPKYLFRKEGQNVTLSCEQNLNHDAMYWYRQDPGQGLRLIYYSQIVNDFQKGDIAEGYSVSREKKESFPLTVTSAQKNPTAFYLCASRATGVNTEAFFGQGTRLTVV.

The chain recombines TRBV28 with TRBJ1-5; a weak D match, TRBD1 (5 bases). Germline loops: CDR1 MDHEN, CDR2 SYDVKM. CDR3 size: 14 residues. Trimming removed 7 bases at V and 7 bases at J, with 17 bases between. The DNA of the CDR3 is TGTGCCAGCAACTCGTGGGGGGAAGGACAGCCCCAGCATTTT. Its translation is CASNSWGEGQPQHF.

This clone was seen once. The genes are TRBV4-1 and TRBJ1-6; 9 bases are a match to TRBD1. The germline V gene encodes CDR1 MGHRA and CDR2 YSYEKL. V was pared by 8 bases and J by 6 bases, with 5 bases of the junction left unmatched. The length of the CDR3 is 14 residues. The CDR3 loop reads CASEPGQGNSPLHF. The CDR3 DNA reads TGCGCCAGCGAACCGGGACAGGGTAATTCACCCCTCCACTTT.

This clone was seen only once. The genes are TRBV21-1 and TRBJ1-3; TRBD1, the D gene given by the table, was not confirmed from the DNA. TRBV21-1 is noted as a pseudogene. The CDR3 contains 16 residues. Here the CDR3 reads CASTKVGGFAGNTIYF. DNA for the CDR3: TGTGCCAGCACCAAAGTAGGGGGTTTCGCTGGAAACACCATATATTTT.

This sequence joins TRBV6-5 and TRBJ2-2; D assignment may be TRBD1 or TRBD2 (5 bases each). CDR1 and CDR2 (germline): MNHEY, SVGAGI. The CDR3 is made up of 15 amino acids. Trimming stripped 11 bases from V and 4 bases from J, with 20 bases between. The CDR3 DNA follows: TGTGCCTCCACCGGGGCTCCTTCGAGCACCGGGGAGCTGTTTTTT. This translates into CASTGAPSSTGELFF.

The sample holds one count of this clone. The CDR3 DNA is TGTGCCAGCAGCCAGGGACCCAGCAATCAGCCCCAGCATTTT. It translates to CASSQGPSNQPQHF. The chain couples TRBV3-1 (or the pseudogene TRBV3-2) to TRBJ1-5; tentatively, D is TRBD1 (5 bases). CDR1 LGHDT and CDR2 YNNKEL come from the germline V gene (reference sequence). Trimming cost V 3 bases and J 1 base, with 7 bases left between them. CDR3 length: 14 amino acids.

This chain uses TRBV19 with TRBJ1-5; D unclear. V was pared by 5 bases and J by 4 bases, with 6 bases between. CDR3 size: 12 residues. CDR1 and CDR2 (germline): LNHDA, SQIVND (reference sequence). CDR3 in amino acids: CASSAKNQPQHF. The CDR3 bases are TGTGCCAGTAGTGCTAAAAATCAGCCCCAGCATTTT.

The chain has TRBV7-2 and TRBJ1-2, with TRBD1 matching over 7 bases. Germline lookup yields CDR1 SGHTA and CDR2 FQGNSA. CDR3 length: 15 residues. V was pared by 5 bases and J by 5 bases, with 11 bases of the junction left unmatched. The CDR3 coding sequence is TGTGCCAGCAGCACCCGACAGGGCATGGGGTATGGCTACACCTTC. This codes for CASSTRQGMGYGYTF.

V is TRBV7-8 and J is TRBJ1-6; 8 nucleotides agree with TRBD1. V lost 6 bases and J lost 10; bases outside the gene matches: 8. The CDR3 has 14 residues. CDR1 and CDR2 (germline): SGHVS, FQNEAQ. As DNA, the CDR3 is TGTGCCAGCAGATACGACAGGGGTAACTCACCCCTCCACTTT. This encodes CASRYDRGNSPLHF.

The rearrangement uses TRBV5-5 and TRBJ1-6, with D unclear. This CDR3 has 16 residues. Germline V lookup: CDR1 SGHKS, CDR2 YYEKEE (reference sequence). V lost 4 bases, J lost 5 bases, and 16 bases lay in between. The CDR3: CASSRTSGRDNSPLHF. The CDR3 DNA reads TGTGCCAGCAGCCGAACATCGGGGAGGGATAATTCACCCCTCCACTTT.

V gene TRBV19 combines with J gene TRBJ1-5; maybe TRBD1 (5 bases). Germline lookup yields CDR1 LNHDA and CDR2 SQIVND (reference sequence). V was pared by 3 bases and J by 5 bases, with 11 bases between. The CDR3 is made up of 14 amino acids. In DNA, the CDR3 is TGTGCCAGTAGTATTCGACAGAGGGATCAGCCCCAGCATTTT. Its protein product is CASSIRQRDQPQHF.

This clone was picked up one time. This chain links TRBV30 with TRBJ2-3, with a weak D call TRBD2 (7 bases). V shed 3 bases and J shed 2 bases, with 15 bases lying between them. Per the germline V gene, CDR1 is GTSNPN and CDR2 is SVGIG (reference sequence). This CDR3 is 15 amino acids long. CDR3 DNA: TGTGCCTGGAGAGGAGGGGGGGGCCCCACAGATACGCAGTATTTT. It encodes CAWRGGGGPTDTQYF.

This clone was detected once. This chain joins TRBV28 and TRBJ1-1; 7 nucleotides match TRBD1. The germline V gene encodes CDR1 MDHEN and CDR2 SYDVKM. The CDR3 runs to 13 residues. Germline trimming cut 1 base from V and 7 bases from J; bases unmatched to any gene: 3. CDR3 bases: TGTGCCAGCAGTTTATCCGGGACAGTTGAAGCTTTCTTT. This gives the protein CASSLSGTVEAFF.

This chain links TRBV21-1 with TRBJ2-5; no check of the table's D call, TRBD2, against the DNA was made. TRBV21-1 is described as a pseudogene. This CDR3 is 12 amino acids long. CDR3 nucleotides: TGTGCCAGCACGGGCACCGCGGGGACCCAGTACTTC. Translation: CASTGTAGTQYF.

The chain joins TRBV9 to TRBJ1-3, with 8 positions matching TRBD1. This CDR3 has 17 amino acids. CDR1 is SGDLS, CDR2 YYNGEE, per germline. Trimming took 6 bases from V and 3 from J; bases not matched to a gene: 14. CDR3 sequence: CASTLGQGVERGNTIYF. Here the CDR3 DNA reads TGTGCCAGCACCTTAGGACAGGGAGTGGAGCGTGGAAACACCATATATTTT.